This T cell receptor (beta chain) stems from a study of T cell repertoires in cytomegalovirus infection. Study as a whole: Based on public TCR beta signatures, there were indications of CMV infection and of a matching HLA type. Overall study findings and caveats: HLA-C-restricted, CMV-specific TCR beta clonotypes were dominant ex vivo. CMV carriers with the relevant HLA were identified by cumulative public TCR beta family frequency.

TCRdb passed the reads through MiXCR, listing each CDR3 protein once. The sample contains under 850,000 distinct CDR3 sequences, less than 40% of which appear only once. This clonotype was seen a few times. The antigen is undetermined. The CDR3 length is 15 residues. Between the trimmed V and J ends, which lost 4 bases and 4 bases, there was a span of 16 bases. Germline CDR1 reads MDHEN; CDR2 reads SYDVKM. The TCR was taken from a human donor in good health (CMV status not recorded). Some clones in this sample may be carry-over from other donors' samples. The sample was PBMCs. V usage is TRBV28 and J usage is TRBJ1-2; D may be TRBD1 (6 bases). The CDR3 sequence is CASSSPTGFPYGYTF. The CDR3 DNA follows: TGTGCCAGCAGTTCCCCAACAGGGTTCCCCTATGGCTACACCTTC.